This T cell receptor (beta chain) was identified in a study of tumor-infiltrating lymphocytes in primary liver carcinoma. Study overall: Patients, male and female, were 30 to 69 years old. Study findings and constraints: It was observed that only about 7-24% of the top clones appeared in every one of the five tumor regions.

With regard to this clonotype: Its specificity is not known. Relative to the germline gene, one junction end is altered; a read error may explain this.

Germline CDR1 reads KGHDR; CDR2 reads SFDVKD. This CDR3 has 15 amino acids. Priming with a constant-region primer yielded TCR beta cDNA from approximately 500 ng total RNA. For TCR beta, libraries were produced by three nested multiplex PCR rounds using slightly modified ARM-PCR. TRBV1-TRBV30 forward primers and a C-beta reverse primer were used in the first two PCR rounds, which each ran for approximately 11 cycles. TCRdb re-derived calls from the multiplex PCR reads in MiXCR, one entry per CDR3 protein. The sample shows approximately 190,000 distinct CDR3 sequences, about 82% of them seen only once. Bulk tissue was left unsorted, and RNA and DNA were co-extracted from about 19-30 mg of it. Tumor samples each held over 75% viable tumor cells.

The specimen sequenced was tumor tissue from primary liver carcinoma. The rearrangement links TRBV24-1 to TRBJ2-2; perhaps D is TRBD1 or TRBD2 (5 bases each). This sequence originates from a man aged 40-49 years with primary liver carcinoma and hepatitis B virus infection. CDR3 in amino acids: CATRPIGTNTGELFF. The CDR3 DNA sequence: TGTGCCACCAGACCTATAGGGACGAACACTGGGGAGCTGTTTTTT.